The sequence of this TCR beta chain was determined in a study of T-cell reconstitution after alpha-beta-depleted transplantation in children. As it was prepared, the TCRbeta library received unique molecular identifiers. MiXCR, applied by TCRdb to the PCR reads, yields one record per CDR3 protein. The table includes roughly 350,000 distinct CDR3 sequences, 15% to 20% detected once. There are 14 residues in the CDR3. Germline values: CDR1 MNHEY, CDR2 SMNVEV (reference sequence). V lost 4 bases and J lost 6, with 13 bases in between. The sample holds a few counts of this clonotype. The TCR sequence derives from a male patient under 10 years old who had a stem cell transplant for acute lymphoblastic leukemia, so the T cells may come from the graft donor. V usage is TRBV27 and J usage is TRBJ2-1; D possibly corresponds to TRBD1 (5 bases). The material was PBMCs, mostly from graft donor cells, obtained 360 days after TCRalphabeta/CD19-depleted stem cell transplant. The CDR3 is CASSSDSLVNEQFF. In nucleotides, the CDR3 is TGTGCCAGCAGTTCCGACAGTTTGGTCAATGAGCAGTTCTTC.